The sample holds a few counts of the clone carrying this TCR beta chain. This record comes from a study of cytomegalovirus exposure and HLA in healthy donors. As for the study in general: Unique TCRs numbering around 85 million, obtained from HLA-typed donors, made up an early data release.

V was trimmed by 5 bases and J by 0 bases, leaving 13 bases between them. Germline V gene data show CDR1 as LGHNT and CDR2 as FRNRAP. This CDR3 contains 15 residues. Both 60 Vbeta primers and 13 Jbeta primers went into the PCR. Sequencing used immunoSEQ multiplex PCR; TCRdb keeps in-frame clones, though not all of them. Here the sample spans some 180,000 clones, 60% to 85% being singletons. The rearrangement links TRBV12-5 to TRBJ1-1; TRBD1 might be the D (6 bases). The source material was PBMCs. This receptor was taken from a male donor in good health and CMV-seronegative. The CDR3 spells CASGPWTDMNTEAFF. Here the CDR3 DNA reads TGTGCTAGTGGTCCGTGGACAGACATGAACACTGAAGCTTTCTTT.